Listed here is a single TCR beta chain. The V gene's germline CDR1 is LNHDA and CDR2 SQIVND (reference sequence). V lost 10 bases to trimming and J lost 0 bases, with 12 bases between them. The CDR3 has 14 amino acids. This entry is derived from a study of cytomegalovirus exposure and HLA in healthy donors. The PCR ran on 60 Vbeta and 13 Jbeta primers. The data were produced by immunoSEQ multiplex PCR, yet TCRdb's version contains in-frame clones alone and is incomplete. The sample records approximately 140,000 clones, just under 85% being singletons. The sequencing input was PBMCs. The source of this sequence is a boy aged 2 to 10 in good health and CMV-seronegative. This chain uses TRBV19 with TRBJ1-4, with D tentatively TRBD1 (5 bases). The CDR3 DNA reads as TGTGCCACCCACGGGGGGGCAACTAATGAAAAACTGTTTTTT. Protein sequence: CATHGGATNEKLFF.